A single sample is the source of the 8 T cell receptor beta chains below, sequenced in a study of blood T cell repertoires in COVID-19. Data came from immunoSEQ multiplex PCR; TCRdb stores just in-frame clones and leaves some out. The data show a few hundred thousand clones, 89% seen once. The material sequenced was peripheral blood. Receptor source: a woman younger than 45 with COVID-19, enrolled during active disease.

Here the CDR3 reads CASRSGTGGSGEQYF. CDR3 in DNA: TGTGCCAGCAGGAGTGGGACAGGGGGCTCCGGCGAGCAGTACTTC. The J gene is TRBJ2-7, the V gene TRBV2; 12 bases align to TRBD1. The V and J ends lost 6 bases and 6 bases, in that order; junction bases with no gene match: 9. The V gene's germline CDR1 is SNHLY and CDR2 FYNNEI. There are 15 residues in the CDR3.

In this sample, this clone turned up once. This sequence joins TRBV24-1 and TRBJ2-3; weak D call: TRBD2 (6 bases). The CDR3 is made up of 18 amino acids. V was clipped by 4 bases and J by 0 bases, with 19 bases between them. CDR1 is KGHDR and CDR2 is SFDVKD in the germline V gene. The CDR3 loop reads CATSEGGGTEGSTDTQYF. CDR3 coding DNA: TGTGCCACCAGTGAGGGCGGAGGGACTGAAGGTAGCACAGATACGCAGTATTTT.

The V call is TRBV5-1, the J call TRBJ2-3, with 8 bases fitting TRBD1. After removal of 0 bases from V and 0 bases from J, the junction contained 12 bases not matched to a gene. CDR1 and CDR2 from the germline V gene are SGHRS and YFSETQ. The length of the CDR3 is 19 residues. CDR3 bases: TGCGCCAGCAGCTTGGGTAGGGCCGGACAGGGACCTAGCACAGATACGCAGTATTTT. It yields the protein CASSLGRAGQGPSTDTQYF.

The chain couples TRBV12-3 or TRBV12-4 to TRBJ2-5; 9 bases fit TRBD1. The junction had 7 bases not matched to a gene; V was cut back by 5 bases and J by 9 bases. The CDR3 is made up of 13 amino acids. CDR3 region: CASSPGQGLAQYF. CDR3 coding DNA: TGTGCCAGCAGTCCAGGACAGGGGTTGGCCCAGTACTTC.

This clone occurred once. The genes are TRBV9 and TRBJ1-6; 8 nucleotides align to TRBD1. CDR1 is SGDLS, CDR2 YYNGEE, per germline. Trimming cost V 4 bases and J 8 bases; bases outside gene matches: 8. This CDR3 is built from 15 residues. The CDR3 coding sequence is TGTGCCAGCAGCCAGACAGGGGTTTATGATTCACCCCTCCACTTT. Its translation is CASSQTGVYDSPLHF. Using reference TRBV9 and TRBJ1-6 for the parts outside the CDR3, the full variable domain is DSGVTQTPKHLITATGQRVTLRCSPRSGDLSVYWYQQSLDQGLQFLIQYYNGEERAKGNILERFSAQQFPDLHSELNLSSLELGDSALYFCASSQTGVYDSPLHFGNGTRLTVT.

The chain couples TRBV5-1 to TRBJ2-2; TRBD2 matches at 8 bases. J lost 5 bases, V lost 3 bases, and 12 bases had no gene match. CDR3 size: 17 residues. Germline V gene sequence: CDR1 SGHRS, CDR2 YFSETQ. CDR3 in amino acids: CASSSKSGTSFTGELFF. The CDR3 bases are TGCGCCAGCAGCTCGAAATCCGGGACTAGTTTTACCGGGGAGCTGTTTTTT.

V gene TRBV6-2 or TRBV6-3 combines with J gene TRBJ2-7; 15 bases fit TRBD2. The V gene's germline CDR1 is MNHEY and CDR2 SVGEGT. The CDR3 contains 15 residues. Trimming cost V 6 bases and J 10 bases; bases outside gene matches: 10. The DNA of the CDR3 is TGTGCCAGCAGCAACGGACTAGCGGGAGGGCCTGGCCAGTACGTC. This gives the protein CASSNGLAGGPGQYV.

The rearrangement links TRBV28 to TRBJ1-1; 8 bases are shared with TRBD1. V lost 9 bases to trimming and J lost 6 bases; unmatched junction nucleotides: 12. Looked up from germline, CDR1 is MDHEN and CDR2 is SYDVKM. The CDR3 has 14 residues. The CDR3 loop is CASTGQAKTAEAFF. The DNA of the CDR3 is TGTGCCAGTACGGGACAGGCTAAAACGGCTGAAGCTTTCTTT.